This T cell receptor (beta chain) was sequenced in a study of blood T cell repertoires in COVID-19. The method was immunoSEQ multiplex PCR; TCRdb's version includes in-frame clones alone and lacks a portion of them. The sample contains more than 120,000 clones, 84% of which appear only once. The sequence derives from a human donor in a cohort sampled during active COVID-19. Sequencing input: peripheral blood.

The CDR3 protein is CSASGGTGENTEAFF. The CDR3, as DNA: TGCAGTGCTAGTGGCGGGACAGGGGAAAACACTGAAGCTTTCTTT. V gene TRBV20-1 combines with J gene TRBJ1-1; 10 bases are shared with TRBD1. Germline V gene sequence: CDR1 DFQATT, CDR2 SNEGSKA (reference sequence). The CDR3 spans 15 residues. V dropped 3 bases and J dropped 2; count of bases not matched to a gene: 6.